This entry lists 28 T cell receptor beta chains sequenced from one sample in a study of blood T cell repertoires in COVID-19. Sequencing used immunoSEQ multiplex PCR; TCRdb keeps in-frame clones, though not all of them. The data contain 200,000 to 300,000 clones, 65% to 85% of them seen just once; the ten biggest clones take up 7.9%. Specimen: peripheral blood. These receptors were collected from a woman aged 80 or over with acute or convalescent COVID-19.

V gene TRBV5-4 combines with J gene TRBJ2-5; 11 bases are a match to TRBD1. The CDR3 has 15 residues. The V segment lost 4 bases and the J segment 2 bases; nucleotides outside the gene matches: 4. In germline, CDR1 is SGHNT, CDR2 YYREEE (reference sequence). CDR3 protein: CASSQGQGVQETQYF. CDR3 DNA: TGTGCCAGCAGCCAGGGACAGGGGGTTCAAGAGACCCAGTACTTC.

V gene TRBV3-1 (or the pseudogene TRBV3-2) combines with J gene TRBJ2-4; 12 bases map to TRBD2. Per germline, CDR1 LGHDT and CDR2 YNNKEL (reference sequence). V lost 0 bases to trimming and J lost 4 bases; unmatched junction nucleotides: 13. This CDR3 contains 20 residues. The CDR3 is CASSQETLAGGSGEKNIQYF. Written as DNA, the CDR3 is TGTGCCAGCAGCCAAGAAACACTAGCGGGAGGTTCGGGCGAAAAAAACATTCAGTACTTC.

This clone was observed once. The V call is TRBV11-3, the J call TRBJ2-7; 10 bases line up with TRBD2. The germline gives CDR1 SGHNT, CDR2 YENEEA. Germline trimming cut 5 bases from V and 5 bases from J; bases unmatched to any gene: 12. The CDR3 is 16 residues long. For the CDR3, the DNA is TGTGCCAGCAGCCCTAGTGCTAGCGGGAGTTTAAACGAGCAGTACTTC. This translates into CASSPSASGSLNEQYF. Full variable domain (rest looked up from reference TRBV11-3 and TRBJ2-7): EAGVVQSPRYKIIEKKQPVAFWCNPISGHNTLYWYLQNLGQGPELLIRYENEEAVDDSQLPKDRFSAERLKGVDSTLKIQPAELGDSAVYLCASSPSASGSLNEQYFGPGTRLTVT.

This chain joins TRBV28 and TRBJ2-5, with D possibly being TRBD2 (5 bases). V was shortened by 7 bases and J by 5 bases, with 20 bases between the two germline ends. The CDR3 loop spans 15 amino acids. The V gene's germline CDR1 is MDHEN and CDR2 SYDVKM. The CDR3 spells CASTPSPKGGETQYF. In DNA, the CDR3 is TGTGCCAGCACCCCATCCCCAAAGGGCGGGGAGACCCAGTACTTC.

The CDR3 nucleotides are TGTGCCAGCAGCCAACCACAGGGGGCGCAGCAGTTCTTC. It translates to CASSQPQGAQQFF. The V and J genes are TRBV3-1 (or the pseudogene TRBV3-2) and TRBJ2-1; 9 bases match TRBD1. Losses at the gene ends were 2 bases for V and 11 bases for J; bases not matched to a gene: 4. Germline-derived CDR1 and CDR2 are LGHDT and YNNKEL (reference sequence). This CDR3 is 13 amino acids long.

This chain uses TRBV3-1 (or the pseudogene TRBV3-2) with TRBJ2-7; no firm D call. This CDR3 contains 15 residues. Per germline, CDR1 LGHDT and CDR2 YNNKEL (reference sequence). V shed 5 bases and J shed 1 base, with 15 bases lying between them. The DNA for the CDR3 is TGTGCCAGCAGCTTTTTTCAGACACCTTCCTACGAGCAGTACTTC. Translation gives CASSFFQTPSYEQYF.

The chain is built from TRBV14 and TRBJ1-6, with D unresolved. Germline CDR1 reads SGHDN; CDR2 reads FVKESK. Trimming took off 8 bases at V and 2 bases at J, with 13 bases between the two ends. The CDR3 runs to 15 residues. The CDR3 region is CASRSKLTYNSPLHF. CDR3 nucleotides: TGTGCCAGCCGTTCCAAGCTTACCTATAATTCACCCCTCCACTTT.

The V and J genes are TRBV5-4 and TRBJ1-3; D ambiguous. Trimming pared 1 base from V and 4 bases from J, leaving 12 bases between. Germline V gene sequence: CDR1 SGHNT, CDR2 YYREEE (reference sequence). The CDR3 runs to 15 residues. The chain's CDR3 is CASSLQPITGNTIYF. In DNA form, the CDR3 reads TGTGCCAGCAGCTTGCAACCTATCACCGGAAACACCATATATTTT.

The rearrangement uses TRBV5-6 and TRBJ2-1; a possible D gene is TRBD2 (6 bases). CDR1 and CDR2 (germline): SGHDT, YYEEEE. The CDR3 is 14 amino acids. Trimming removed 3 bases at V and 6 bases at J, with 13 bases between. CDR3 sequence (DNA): TGTGCCAGCAGCTCCGGGACTGCCCCCAATGAGCAGTTCTTC. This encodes CASSSGTAPNEQFF.

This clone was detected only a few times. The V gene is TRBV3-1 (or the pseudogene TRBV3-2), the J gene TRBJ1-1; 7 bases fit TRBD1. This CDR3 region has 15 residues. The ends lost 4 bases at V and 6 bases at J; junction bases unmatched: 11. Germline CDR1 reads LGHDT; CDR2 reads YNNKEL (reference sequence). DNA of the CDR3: TGTGCCAGCAGCCCTTTCAGGGGGGTGAGGGCTGAAGCTTTCTTT. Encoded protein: CASSPFRGVRAEAFF.

CDR3 sequence: CASSFGESYEQYF. CDR3 coding DNA: TGTGCCAGCAGCTTTGGAGAGTCCTACGAGCAGTACTTC. The chain joins TRBV7-8 to TRBJ2-7; no reliable D call. V was clipped by 3 bases and J by 1 base, with 7 bases between them. The CDR3 is made up of 13 amino acids. In germline, CDR1 is SGHVS, CDR2 FQNEAQ.

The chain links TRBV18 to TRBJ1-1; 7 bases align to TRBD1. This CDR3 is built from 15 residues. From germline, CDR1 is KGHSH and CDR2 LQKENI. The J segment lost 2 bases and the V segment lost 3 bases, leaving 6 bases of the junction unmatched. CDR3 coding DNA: TGTGCCAGCTCACCGGTGACAGGGCTTAACACTGAAGCTTTCTTT. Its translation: CASSPVTGLNTEAFF.

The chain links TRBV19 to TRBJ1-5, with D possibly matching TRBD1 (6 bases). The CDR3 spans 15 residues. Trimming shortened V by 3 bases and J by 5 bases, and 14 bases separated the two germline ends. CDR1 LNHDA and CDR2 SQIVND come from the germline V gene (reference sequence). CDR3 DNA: TGTGCCAGTAGTATTGCCCAAAAGGGGGATCAGCCCCAGCATTTT. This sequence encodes CASSIAQKGDQPQHF.

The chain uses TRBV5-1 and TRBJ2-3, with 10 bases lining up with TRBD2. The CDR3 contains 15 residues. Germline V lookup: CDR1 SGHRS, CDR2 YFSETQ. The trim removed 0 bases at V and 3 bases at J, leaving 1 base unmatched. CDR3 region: CASSLGSGRTDTQYF. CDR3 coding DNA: TGCGCCAGCAGCTTGGGTAGCGGGAGGACAGATACGCAGTATTTT.

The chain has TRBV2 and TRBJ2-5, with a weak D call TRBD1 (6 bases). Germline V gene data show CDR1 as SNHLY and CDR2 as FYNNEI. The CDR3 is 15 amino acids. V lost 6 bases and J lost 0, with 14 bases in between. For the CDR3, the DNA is TGTGCCAGCAGGACGAGGACAGCGTACCAAGAGACCCAGTACTTC. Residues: CASRTRTAYQETQYF.

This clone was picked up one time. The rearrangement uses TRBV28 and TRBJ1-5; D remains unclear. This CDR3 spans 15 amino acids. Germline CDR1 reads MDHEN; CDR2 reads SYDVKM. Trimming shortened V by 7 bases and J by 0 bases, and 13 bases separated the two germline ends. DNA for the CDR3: TGTGCCAGCAAGACGGGAGCCTATAGCAATCAGCCCCAGCATTTT. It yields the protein CASKTGAYSNQPQHF.

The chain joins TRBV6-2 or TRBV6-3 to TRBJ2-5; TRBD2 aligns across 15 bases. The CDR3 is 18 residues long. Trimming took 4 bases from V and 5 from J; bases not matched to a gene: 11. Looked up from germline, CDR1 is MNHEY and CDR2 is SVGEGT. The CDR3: CASSSYRTSGRARETQYF. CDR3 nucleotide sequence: TGTGCCAGCAGTTCCTACCGGACTAGCGGGAGGGCGAGGGAGACCCAGTACTTC.

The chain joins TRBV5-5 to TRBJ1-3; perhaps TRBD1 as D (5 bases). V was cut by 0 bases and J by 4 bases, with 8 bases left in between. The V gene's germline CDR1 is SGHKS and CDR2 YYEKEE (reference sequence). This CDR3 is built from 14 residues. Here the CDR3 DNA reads TGTGCCAGCAGCTTGGACAGGTTCGGAAACACCATATATTTT. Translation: CASSLDRFGNTIYF.

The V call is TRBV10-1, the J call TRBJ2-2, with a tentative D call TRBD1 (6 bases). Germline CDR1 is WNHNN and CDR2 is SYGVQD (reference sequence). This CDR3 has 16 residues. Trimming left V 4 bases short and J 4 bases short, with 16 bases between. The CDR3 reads CASSVSRNRATGELFF. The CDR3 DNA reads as TGCGCCAGCAGTGTATCGAGGAACAGGGCCACCGGGGAGCTGTTTTTT.

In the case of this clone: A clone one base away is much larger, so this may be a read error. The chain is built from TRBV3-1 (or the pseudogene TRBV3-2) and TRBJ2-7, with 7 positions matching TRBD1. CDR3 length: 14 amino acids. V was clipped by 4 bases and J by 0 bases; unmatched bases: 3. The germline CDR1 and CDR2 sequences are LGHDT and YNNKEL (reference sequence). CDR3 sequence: CASSLTGASYEQYF. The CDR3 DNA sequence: TGTGCCAGCAGCCTCACAGGGGCCTCCTACGAGCAGTACTTC.

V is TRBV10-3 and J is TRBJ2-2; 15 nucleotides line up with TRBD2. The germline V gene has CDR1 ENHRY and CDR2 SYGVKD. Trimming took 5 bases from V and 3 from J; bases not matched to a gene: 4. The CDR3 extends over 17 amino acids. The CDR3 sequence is CAISWTSGGADTGELFF. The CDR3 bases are TGTGCCATCAGTTGGACTAGCGGGGGGGCCGACACCGGGGAGCTGTTTTTT.

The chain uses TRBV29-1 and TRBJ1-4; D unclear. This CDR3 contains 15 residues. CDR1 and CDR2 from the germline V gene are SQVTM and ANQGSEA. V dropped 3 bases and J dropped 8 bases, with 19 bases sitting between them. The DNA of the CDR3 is TGCAGCGTTGAGGACTTAGGTGAAAAGGGCGAAAAACTGTTTTTT. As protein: CSVEDLGEKGEKLFF.

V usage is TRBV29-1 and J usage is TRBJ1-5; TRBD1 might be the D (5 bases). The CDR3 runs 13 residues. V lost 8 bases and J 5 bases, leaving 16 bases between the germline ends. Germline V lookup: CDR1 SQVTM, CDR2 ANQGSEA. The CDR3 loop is CSISRGGDQPQHF. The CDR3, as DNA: TGCAGCATCAGCCGGGGAGGGGATCAGCCCCAGCATTTT.

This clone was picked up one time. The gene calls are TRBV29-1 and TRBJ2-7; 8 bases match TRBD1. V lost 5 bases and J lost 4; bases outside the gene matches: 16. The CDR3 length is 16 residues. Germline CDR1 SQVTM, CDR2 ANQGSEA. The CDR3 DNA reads TGCAGCGTTCTCAAACTCGGACAGGGAACAGTATACGAGCAGTACTTC. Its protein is CSVLKLGQGTVYEQYF.

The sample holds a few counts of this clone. In DNA, the CDR3 is TGTGCCAGCAGCGGAACTAGCGGGGGTGGTCGTGAGACCCAGTACTTC. Residues: CASSGTSGGGRETQYF. This rearrangement joins TRBV9 to TRBJ2-5; TRBD2 matches 11 bases. The CDR3 has 16 amino acids. Trimming at V came to 3 bases and at J to 5 bases, leaving 9 bases not matched to a gene. Per the germline V gene, CDR1 is SGDLS and CDR2 is YYNGEE.

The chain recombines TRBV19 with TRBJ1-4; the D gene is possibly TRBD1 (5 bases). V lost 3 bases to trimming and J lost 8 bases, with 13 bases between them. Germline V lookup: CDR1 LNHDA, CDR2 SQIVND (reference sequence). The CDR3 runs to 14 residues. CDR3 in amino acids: CASSMGTWAEKLFF. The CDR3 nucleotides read TGTGCCAGTAGTATGGGGACTTGGGCCGAAAAACTGTTTTTT.

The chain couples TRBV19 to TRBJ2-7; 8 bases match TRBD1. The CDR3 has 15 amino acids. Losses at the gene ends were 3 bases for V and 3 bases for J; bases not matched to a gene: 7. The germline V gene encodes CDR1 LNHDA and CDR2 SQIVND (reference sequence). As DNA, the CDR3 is TGTGCCAGTAGTATTGTAACCGGGACAGGCTACGAGCAGTACTTC. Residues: CASSIVTGTGYEQYF.

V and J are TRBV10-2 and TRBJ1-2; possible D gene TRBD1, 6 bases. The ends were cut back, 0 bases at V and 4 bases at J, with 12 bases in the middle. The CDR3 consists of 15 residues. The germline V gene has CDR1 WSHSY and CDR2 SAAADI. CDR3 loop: CASSESPTGIYGYTF. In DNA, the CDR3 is TGCGCCAGCAGTGAGTCCCCCACAGGGATCTATGGCTACACCTTC.